This TCR beta chain was found in a study of cytomegalovirus exposure and HLA in healthy donors. It was with 60 Vbeta and 13 Jbeta primers that the PCR ran. Some clones are missing from TCRdb's copy, which holds only in-frame ones; the method was immunoSEQ multiplex PCR. This sample has approximately 110,000 clones, with around 73% found just once. The CDR3 runs 16 residues. Germline CDR1 SGHDT, CDR2 YYEEEE. V shed 2 bases and J shed 0 bases, with 12 bases lying between them. This receptor was identified in a man aged 40-55 years in good health and CMV-seronegative. V gene TRBV5-6 combines with J gene TRBJ2-4; D is perhaps TRBD1 (5 bases). The sequenced material came from PBMCs. The CDR3 sequence: CASSFKTDLAKNIQYF. The CDR3, as DNA: TGTGCCAGCAGCTTTAAGACAGATTTAGCCAAAAACATTCAGTACTTC.